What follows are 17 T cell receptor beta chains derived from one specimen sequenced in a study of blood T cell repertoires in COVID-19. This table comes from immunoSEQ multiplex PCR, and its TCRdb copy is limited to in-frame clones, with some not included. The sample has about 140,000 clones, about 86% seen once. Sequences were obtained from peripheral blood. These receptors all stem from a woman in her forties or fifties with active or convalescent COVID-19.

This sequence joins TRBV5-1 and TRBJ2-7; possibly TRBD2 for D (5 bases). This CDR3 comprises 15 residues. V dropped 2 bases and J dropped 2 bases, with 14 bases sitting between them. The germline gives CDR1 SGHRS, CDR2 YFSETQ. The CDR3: CASSFSPGNPYEQYF. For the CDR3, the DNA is TGCGCCAGCAGCTTCTCTCCGGGAAACCCCTACGAGCAGTACTTC.

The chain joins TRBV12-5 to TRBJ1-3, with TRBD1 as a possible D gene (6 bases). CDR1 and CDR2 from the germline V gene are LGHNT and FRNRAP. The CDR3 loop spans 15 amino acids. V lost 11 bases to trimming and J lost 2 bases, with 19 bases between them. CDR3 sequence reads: CAYYPGAGTGNTIYF. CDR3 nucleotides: TGTGCTTATTACCCAGGGGCCGGGACTGGAAACACCATATATTTT. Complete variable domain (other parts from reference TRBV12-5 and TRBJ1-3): DARVTQTPRHKVTEMGQEVTMRCQPILGHNTVFWYRQTMMQGLELLAYFRNRAPLDDSGMPKDRFSAEMPDATLATLKIQPSEPRDSAVYFCAYYPGAGTGNTIYFGEGSWLTVV.

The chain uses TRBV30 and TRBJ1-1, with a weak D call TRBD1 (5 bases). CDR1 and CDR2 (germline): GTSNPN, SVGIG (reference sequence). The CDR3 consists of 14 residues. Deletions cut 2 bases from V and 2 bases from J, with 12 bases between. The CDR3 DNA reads TGTGCCTGGAGTAAGCCAGGGCCTAACACTGAAGCTTTCTTT. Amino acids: CAWSKPGPNTEAFF.

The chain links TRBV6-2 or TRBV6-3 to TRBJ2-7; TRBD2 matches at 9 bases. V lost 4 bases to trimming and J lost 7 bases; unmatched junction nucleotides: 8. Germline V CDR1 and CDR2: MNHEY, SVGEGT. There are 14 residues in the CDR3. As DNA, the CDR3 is TGTGCCAGCAGTTCGGTAGCGGGGGTAAGGGAGCAGTACTTC. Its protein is CASSSVAGVREQYF.

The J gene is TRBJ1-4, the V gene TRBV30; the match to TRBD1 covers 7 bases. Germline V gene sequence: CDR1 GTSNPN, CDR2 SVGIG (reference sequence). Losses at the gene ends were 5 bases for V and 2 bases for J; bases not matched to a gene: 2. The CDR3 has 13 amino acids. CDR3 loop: CAWQGVTNEKLFF. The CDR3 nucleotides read TGTGCCTGGCAGGGGGTGACTAATGAAAAACTGTTTTTT.

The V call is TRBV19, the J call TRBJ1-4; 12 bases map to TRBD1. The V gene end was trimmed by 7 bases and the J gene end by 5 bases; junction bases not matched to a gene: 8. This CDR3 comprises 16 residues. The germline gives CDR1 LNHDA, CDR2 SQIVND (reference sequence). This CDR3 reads CASTPGQGAKNEKLFF. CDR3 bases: TGTGCCAGTACCCCGGGACAGGGGGCGAAGAATGAAAAACTGTTTTTT.

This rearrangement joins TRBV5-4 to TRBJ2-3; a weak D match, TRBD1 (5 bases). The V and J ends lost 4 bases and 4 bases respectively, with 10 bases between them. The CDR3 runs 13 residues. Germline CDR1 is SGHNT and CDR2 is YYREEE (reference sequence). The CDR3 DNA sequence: TGTGCCAGCAGCCCTGGGGCGGCAGATACGCAGTATTTT. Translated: CASSPGAADTQYF.

In nucleotides, the CDR3 is TGCAGTGCTATTGACAGGGGCTATGGCTACACCTTC. It is translated as CSAIDRGYGYTF. J is TRBJ1-2 and V is TRBV20-1; the match to TRBD1 covers 8 bases. The CDR3 covers 12 residues. In germline, CDR1 is DFQATT, CDR2 SNEGSKA (reference sequence). Trimming removed 4 bases from V and 4 bases from J; junction bases left unmatched: 2.

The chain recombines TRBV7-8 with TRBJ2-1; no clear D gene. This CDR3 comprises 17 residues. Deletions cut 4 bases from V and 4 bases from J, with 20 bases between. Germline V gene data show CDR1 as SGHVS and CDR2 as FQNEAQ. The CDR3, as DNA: TGTGCCAGCAGCTCCCTGGCGGTTAGTAAGCCTTACAATGAGCAGTTCTTC. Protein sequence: CASSSLAVSKPYNEQFF.

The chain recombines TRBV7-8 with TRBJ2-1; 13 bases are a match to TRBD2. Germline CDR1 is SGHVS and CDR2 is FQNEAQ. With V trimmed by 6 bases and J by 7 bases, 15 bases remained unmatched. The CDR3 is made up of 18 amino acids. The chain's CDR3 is CASRLPGLAGITVNEQFF. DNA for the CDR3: TGTGCCAGCAGGCTACCGGGACTAGCGGGAATTACCGTGAATGAGCAGTTCTTC.

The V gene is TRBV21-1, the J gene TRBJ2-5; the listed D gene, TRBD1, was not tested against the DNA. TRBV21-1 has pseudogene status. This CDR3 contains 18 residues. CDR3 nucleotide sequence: TGTGCCAGCAGCACCTTCTCACCCGCAGGGTTCGACCAAGAGACCCAGTACTTC. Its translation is CASSTFSPAGFDQETQYF.

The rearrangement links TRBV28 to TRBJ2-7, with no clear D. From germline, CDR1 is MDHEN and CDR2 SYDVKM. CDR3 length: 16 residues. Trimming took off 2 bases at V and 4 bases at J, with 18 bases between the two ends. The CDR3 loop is CASSLGSTVAAYEQYF. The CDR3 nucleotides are TGTGCCAGCAGTTTAGGGTCGACGGTAGCAGCTTACGAGCAGTACTTC.

CDR3 sequence: CASSVASGASTDTQYF. CDR3 nucleotides: TGTGCCAGCAGCGTAGCTAGCGGGGCTAGCACAGATACGCAGTATTTT. The chain has TRBV9 and TRBJ2-3; 9 nucleotides agree with TRBD2. CDR3 length: 16 amino acids. CDR1 SGDLS and CDR2 YYNGEE come from the germline V gene. J gave up 0 bases and V 0 bases, and 2 bases lay outside the gene matches.

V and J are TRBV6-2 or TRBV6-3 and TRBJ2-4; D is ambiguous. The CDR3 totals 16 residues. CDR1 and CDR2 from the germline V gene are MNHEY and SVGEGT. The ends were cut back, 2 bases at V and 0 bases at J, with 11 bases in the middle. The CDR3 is CASSYIGTLAKNIQYF. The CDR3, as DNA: TGTGCCAGCAGTTACATCGGTACGTTAGCCAAAAACATTCAGTACTTC.

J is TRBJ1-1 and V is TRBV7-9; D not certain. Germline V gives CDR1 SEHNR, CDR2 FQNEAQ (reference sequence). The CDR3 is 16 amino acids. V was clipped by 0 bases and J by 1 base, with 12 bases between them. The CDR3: CASSLARHPGNTEAFF. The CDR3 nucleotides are TGTGCCAGCAGCTTAGCGCGTCATCCAGGGAACACTGAAGCTTTCTTT.

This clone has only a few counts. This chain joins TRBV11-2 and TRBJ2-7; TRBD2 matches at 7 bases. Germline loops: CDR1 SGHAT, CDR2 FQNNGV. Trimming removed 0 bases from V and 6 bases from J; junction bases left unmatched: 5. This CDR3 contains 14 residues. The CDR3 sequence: CASSLDRLASEQYF. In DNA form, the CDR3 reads TGTGCCAGCAGCTTAGACCGACTAGCATCCGAGCAGTACTTC. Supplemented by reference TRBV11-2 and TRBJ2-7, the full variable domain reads EAGVAQSPRYKIIEKRQSVAFWCNPISGHATLYWYQQILGQGPKLLIQFQNNGVVDDSQLPKDRFSAERLKGVDSTLKIQPAKLEDSAVYLCASSLDRLASEQYFGPGTRLTVT.

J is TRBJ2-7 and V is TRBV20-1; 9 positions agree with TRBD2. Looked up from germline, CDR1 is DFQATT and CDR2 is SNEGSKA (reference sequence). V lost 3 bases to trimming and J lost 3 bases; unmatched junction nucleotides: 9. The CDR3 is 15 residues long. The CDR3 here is CSASEGLAGFYEQYF. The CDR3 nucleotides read TGCAGTGCTAGTGAGGGGCTAGCGGGATTCTACGAGCAGTACTTC.